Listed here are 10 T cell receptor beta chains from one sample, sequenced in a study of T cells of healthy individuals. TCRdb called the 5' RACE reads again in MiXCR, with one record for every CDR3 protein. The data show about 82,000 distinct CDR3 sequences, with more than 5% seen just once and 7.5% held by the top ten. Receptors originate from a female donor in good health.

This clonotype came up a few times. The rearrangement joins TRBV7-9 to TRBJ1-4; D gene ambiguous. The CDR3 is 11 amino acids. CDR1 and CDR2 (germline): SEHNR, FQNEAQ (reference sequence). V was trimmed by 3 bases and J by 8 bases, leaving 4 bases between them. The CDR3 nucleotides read TGTGCCAGCAGCTTGACCGAAAAACTGTTTTTT. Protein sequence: CASSLTEKLFF.

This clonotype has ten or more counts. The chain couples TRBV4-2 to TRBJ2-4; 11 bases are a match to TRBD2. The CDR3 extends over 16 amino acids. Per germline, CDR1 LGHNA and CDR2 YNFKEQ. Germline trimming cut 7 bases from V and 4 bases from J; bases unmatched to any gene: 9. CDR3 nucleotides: TGTGCCAGCATCATAAGGACTAGCGGGCCAAAAAACATTCAGTACTTC. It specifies CASIIRTSGPKNIQYF.

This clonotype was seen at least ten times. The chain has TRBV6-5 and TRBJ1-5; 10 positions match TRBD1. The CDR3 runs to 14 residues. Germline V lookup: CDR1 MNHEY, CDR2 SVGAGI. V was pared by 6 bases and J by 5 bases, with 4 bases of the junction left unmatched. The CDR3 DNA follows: TGTGCCAGCAGCCAGGGACAGGGGCATCAGCCCCAGCATTTT. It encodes CASSQGQGHQPQHF.

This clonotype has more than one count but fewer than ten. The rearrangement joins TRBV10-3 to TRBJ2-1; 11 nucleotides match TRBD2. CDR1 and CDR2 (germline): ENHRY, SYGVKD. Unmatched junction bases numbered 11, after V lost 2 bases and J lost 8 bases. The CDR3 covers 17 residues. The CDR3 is CAISEKWLAGGPDEQFF. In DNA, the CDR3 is TGTGCCATCAGTGAGAAGTGGTTAGCGGGAGGGCCCGATGAGCAGTTCTTC.

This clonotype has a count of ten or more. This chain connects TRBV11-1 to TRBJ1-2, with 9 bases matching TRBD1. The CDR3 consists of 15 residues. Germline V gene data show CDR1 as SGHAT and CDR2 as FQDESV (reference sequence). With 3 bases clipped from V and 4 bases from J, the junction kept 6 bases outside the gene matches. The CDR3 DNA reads TGTGCCAGCAGCTTTGGGACAGGGAGATTCTATGGCTACACCTTC. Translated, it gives CASSFGTGRFYGYTF.

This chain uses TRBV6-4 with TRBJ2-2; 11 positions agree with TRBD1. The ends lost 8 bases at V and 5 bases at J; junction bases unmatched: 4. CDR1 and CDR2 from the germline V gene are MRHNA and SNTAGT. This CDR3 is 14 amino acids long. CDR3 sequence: CASRTGGETGELFF. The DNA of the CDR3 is TGTGCCAGCCGGACAGGGGGCGAGACCGGGGAGCTGTTTTTT.

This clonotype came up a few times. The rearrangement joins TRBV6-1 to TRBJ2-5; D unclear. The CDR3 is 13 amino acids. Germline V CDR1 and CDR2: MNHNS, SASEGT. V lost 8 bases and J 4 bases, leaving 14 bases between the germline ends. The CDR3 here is CASRQDRRETQYF. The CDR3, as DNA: TGTGCCAGCCGCCAGGATCGAAGAGAGACCCAGTACTTC.

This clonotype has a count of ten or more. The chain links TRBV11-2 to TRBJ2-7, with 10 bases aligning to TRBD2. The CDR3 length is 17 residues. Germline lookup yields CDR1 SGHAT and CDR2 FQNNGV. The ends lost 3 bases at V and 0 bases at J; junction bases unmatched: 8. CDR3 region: CASSFHLAGDSSYEQYF. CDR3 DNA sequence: TGTGCCAGCAGCTTCCATCTAGCGGGAGATTCCTCCTACGAGCAGTACTTC.

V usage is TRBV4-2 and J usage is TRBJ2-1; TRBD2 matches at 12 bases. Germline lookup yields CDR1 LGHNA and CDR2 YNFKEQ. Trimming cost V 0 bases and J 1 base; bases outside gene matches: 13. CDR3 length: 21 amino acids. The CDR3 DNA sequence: TGTGCCAGCAGCCAAGATCAGGTCGGGCTAGCGGGAGGGCTGTCCTACAATGAGCAGTTCTTC. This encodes CASSQDQVGLAGGLSYNEQFF.

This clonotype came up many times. CDR3 sequence reads: CASVVQGQAPGFF. CDR3 coding DNA: TGTGCCAGCGTGGTGCAGGGGCAAGCCCCTGGGTTCTTC. The chain uses TRBV28 and TRBJ2-1; TRBD1 might be the D (6 bases). V was shortened by 8 bases and J by 15 bases, with 23 bases between the two germline ends. The CDR3 is 13 amino acids. Germline V gene sequence: CDR1 MDHEN, CDR2 SYDVKM. The complete variable domain, with remaining parts taken from reference TRBV28 and TRBJ2-1, reads DVKVTQSSRYLVKRTGEKVFLECVQDMDHENMFWYRQDPGLGLRLIYFSYDVKMKEKGDIPEGYSVSREKKERFSLILESASTNQTSMYLCASVVQGQAPGFFGPGTRLTVL.